This TCR beta chain was documented in a study of blood T cell repertoires in COVID-19. Clones were read by immunoSEQ multiplex PCR, and TCRdb kept only the in-frame ones, dropping some. The top ten clones hold around 0.97% of a sample with about 430,000 clones, approximately 87% of them seen once. Germline V CDR1 and CDR2: LNHNV, YYDKDF (reference sequence). V was pared by 1 base and J by 3 bases, with 4 bases of the junction left unmatched. This CDR3 contains 15 residues. V usage is TRBV15 and J usage is TRBJ1-1, with 8 bases matching TRBD1. Sequencing input: PBMCs or T cells enriched from blood (not recorded which). This TCR derives from a woman under 40 with acute COVID-19. The CDR3 loop is CATSRGQGSDTEAFF. The DNA for the CDR3 is TGTGCCACCAGCAGAGGACAGGGGTCCGACACTGAAGCTTTCTTT.